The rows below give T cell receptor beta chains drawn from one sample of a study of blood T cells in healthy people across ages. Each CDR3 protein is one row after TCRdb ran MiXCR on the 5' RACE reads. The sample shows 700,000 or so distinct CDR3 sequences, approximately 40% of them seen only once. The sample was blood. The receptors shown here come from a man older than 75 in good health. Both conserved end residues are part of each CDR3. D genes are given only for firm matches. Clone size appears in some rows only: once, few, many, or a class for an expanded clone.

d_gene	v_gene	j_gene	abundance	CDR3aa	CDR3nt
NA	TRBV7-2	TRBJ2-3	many	CASSSGTPEDTQYF	TGTGCCAGCAGCTCAGGGACCCCGGAGGATACGCAGTATTTT
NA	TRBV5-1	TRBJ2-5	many	CASSLEGLLRSAQETQYF	TGCGCCAGCAGCTTGGAAGGTCTATTAAGATCCGCCCAAGAGACCCAGTACTTC
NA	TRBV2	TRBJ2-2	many	CASSWINTGELFF	TGTGCCAGCAGTTGGATCAACACCGGGGAGCTGTTTTTT
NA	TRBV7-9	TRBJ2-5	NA	CASNPDLTSGGMETQYF	TGTGCCAGCAACCCCGATTTGACGAGTGGGGGAATGGAGACCCAGTACTTC
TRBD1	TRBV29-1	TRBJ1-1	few	CSGGTGANTEAFF	TGCAGCGGGGGGACAGGGGCGAACACTGAAGCTTTCTTT
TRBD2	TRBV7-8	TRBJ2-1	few	CASSFRGSSGARLGEQFF	TGTGCCAGCAGCTTTAGGGGGTCTAGCGGGGCAAGATTGGGTGAGCAGTTCTTC
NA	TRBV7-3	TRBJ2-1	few	CASRFRYNEQFF	TGTGCCAGCAGGTTCCGCTACAATGAGCAGTTCTTC
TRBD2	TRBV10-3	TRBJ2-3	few	CAISESSGGAADTQYF	TGTGCCATCAGTGAGTCTAGCGGGGGGGCCGCAGATACGCAGTATTTT
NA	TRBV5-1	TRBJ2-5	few	CASGRGGEETQYF	TGCGCCAGTGGCCGGGGCGGGGAGGAGACCCAGTACTTC
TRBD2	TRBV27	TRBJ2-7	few	CASSLMGGSSPLEQYF	TGTGCCAGCAGTTTAATGGGGGGGTCATCGCCTTTGGAGCAGTACTTC
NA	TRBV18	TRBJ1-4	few	CASSPRQIDPATNEKLFF	TGTGCCAGCTCACCACGTCAGATTGATCCTGCAACTAATGAAAAACTGTTTTTT
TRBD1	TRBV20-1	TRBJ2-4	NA	CSARDGGGQGRINIQYF	TGCAGTGCTAGGGATGGAGGCGGACAGGGTAGGATAAACATTCAGTACTTC
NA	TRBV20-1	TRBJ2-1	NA	CSDSRGAAYNEQFF	TGCAGTGATAGTCGGGGGGCCGCCTACAATGAGCAGTTCTTC
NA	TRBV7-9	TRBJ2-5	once	CASSLFSSQQETQYF	TGTGCCAGCAGCTTATTTTCCTCCCAGCAAGAGACCCAGTACTTC
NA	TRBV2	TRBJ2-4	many	CASKGGSVGNIQYF	TGTGCCAGCAAAGGGGGATCGGTTGGAAACATTCAGTACTTC
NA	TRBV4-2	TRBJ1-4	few	CASSPKGGTDEKLFF	TGTGCCAGCAGCCCTAAAGGCGGGACGGATGAAAAACTGTTTTTT
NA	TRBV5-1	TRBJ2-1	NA	CASSLEPNGTVSYNEQFF	TGCGCCAGCAGCTTGGAACCTAACGGGACCGTCTCCTACAATGAGCAGTTCTTC
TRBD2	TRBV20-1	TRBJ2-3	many	CSATGLAGVNTDTQYF	TGCAGTGCTACCGGACTAGCGGGAGTTAACACAGATACGCAGTATTTT
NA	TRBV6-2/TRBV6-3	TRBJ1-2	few	CASKEFSNYGYTF	TGTGCCAGCAAGGAGTTTTCTAACTATGGCTACACCTTC
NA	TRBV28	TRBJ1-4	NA	CASTSFFSTNEKLFF	TGTGCCAGCACCTCATTCTTCTCAACTAATGAAAAACTGTTTTTT
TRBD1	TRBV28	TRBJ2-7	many	CASSTTGGRGEQYF	TGTGCCAGCAGCACTACAGGGGGGCGAGGCGAGCAGTACTTC
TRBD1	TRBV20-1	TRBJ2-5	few	CSALGQGETQYF	TGCAGTGCTTTAGGACAGGGAGAGACCCAGTACTTC
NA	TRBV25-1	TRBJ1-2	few	CASSEGHNYGYTF	TGTGCCAGCAGTGAGGGACATAACTATGGCTACACCTTC
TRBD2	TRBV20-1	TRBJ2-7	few	CSAPGLADYEQYF	TGCAGTGCCCCGGGACTAGCAGACTACGAGCAGTACTTC
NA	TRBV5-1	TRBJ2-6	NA	CASIPGISGANVLTF	TGCGCCAGCATTCCGGGGATCTCTGGGGCCAACGTCCTGACTTTC
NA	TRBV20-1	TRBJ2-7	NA	CSARPAGQSGEQYF	TGCAGTGCTAGACCCGCCGGACAGAGCGGCGAGCAGTACTTC
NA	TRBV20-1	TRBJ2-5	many	CSATPSGTLMYQETQYF	TGCAGTGCTACCCCTTCGGGGACTCTAATGTACCAAGAGACCCAGTACTTC
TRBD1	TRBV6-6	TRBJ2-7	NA	CASVTGAKNEQYF	TGTGCCAGTGTGACAGGGGCTAAGAACGAGCAGTACTTC
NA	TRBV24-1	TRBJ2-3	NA	CATSDAKGRGPDTQYF	TGTGCCACCAGTGACGCCAAGGGCAGGGGCCCAGATACGCAGTATTTT
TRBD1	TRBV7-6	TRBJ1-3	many	CASSSQGTGNSGNTIYF	TGTGCCAGCAGCTCACAGGGGACAGGGAACTCTGGAAACACCATATATTTT
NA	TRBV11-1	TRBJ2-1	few	CASSYRVSYNEQFF	TGTGCCAGCAGCTACAGGGTTTCCTACAATGAGCAGTTCTTC
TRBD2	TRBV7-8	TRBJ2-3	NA	CASSFGSGVPGDTQYF	TGTGCCAGCAGCTTTGGGAGCGGGGTCCCCGGGGATACGCAGTATTTT
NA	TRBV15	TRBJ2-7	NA	CATSRDGGAHAGEQYF	TGTGCCACCAGCAGAGATGGCGGGGCCCATGCGGGTGAGCAGTACTTC
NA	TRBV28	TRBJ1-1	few	CASSFGQSEAFF	TGTGCCAGCAGTTTCGGACAGTCCGAAGCTTTCTTT
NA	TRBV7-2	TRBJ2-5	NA	CASSVIRETQYF	TGTGCCAGCAGCGTTATTCGGGAGACCCAGTACTTC
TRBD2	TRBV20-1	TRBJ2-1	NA	CSARDPGTSSSNGQFF	TGCAGTGCTAGAGATCCCGGGACTAGCTCCTCCAATGGGCAGTTCTTC
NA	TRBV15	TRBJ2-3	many	CATSRERGKADTQYF	TGTGCCACCAGCAGAGAAAGGGGCAAAGCAGATACGCAGTATTTT
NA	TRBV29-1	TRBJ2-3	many	CSVEVRVGTQYF	TGCAGCGTTGAAGTCAGGGTGGGTACGCAGTATTTT
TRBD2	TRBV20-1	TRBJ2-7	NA	CSASDSGTAGGLIYEQYF	TGCAGTGCTAGCGACTCCGGAACAGCGGGGGGCCTGATCTACGAGCAGTACTTC
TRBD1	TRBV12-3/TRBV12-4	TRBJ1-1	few	CASSLTGGKNTEAFF	TGTGCCAGCAGTTTAACAGGGGGGAAGAACACTGAAGCTTTCTTT
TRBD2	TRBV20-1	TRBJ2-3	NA	CSARGRAADTQYF	TGCAGTGCTAGGGGGAGGGCCGCAGATACGCAGTATTTT
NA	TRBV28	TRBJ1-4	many	CASSLAPRWGANEKLFF	TGTGCCAGCAGTTTAGCCCCCCGGTGGGGGGCTAATGAAAAACTGTTTTTT
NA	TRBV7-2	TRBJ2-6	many	CASSDPGANVLTF	TGTGCCAGCAGCGATCCTGGGGCCAACGTCCTGACTTTC
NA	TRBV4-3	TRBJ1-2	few	CASSQEGAARNYGYTF	TGCGCCAGCAGCCAAGAGGGGGCAGCACGGAACTATGGCTACACCTTC
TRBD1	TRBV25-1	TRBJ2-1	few	CASSGDREFWNEQFF	TGTGCCAGCAGCGGGGACAGGGAATTCTGGAATGAGCAGTTCTTC
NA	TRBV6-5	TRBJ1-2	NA	CASSTNMLANYGYTF	TGTGCCAGCAGTACCAACATGCTGGCTAACTATGGCTACACCTTC
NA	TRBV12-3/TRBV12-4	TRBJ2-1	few	CASSLDEQFF	TGTGCCAGCAGTTTGGATGAGCAGTTCTTC
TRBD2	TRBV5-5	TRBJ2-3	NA	CASSPRGLAGADTQYF	TGTGCCAGCAGCCCCCGGGGACTAGCGGGAGCCGATACGCAGTATTTT
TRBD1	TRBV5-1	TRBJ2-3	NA	CASSLSGQRSTDTQYF	TGCGCCAGCAGCTTGTCGGGACAGCGGAGCACAGATACGCAGTATTTT
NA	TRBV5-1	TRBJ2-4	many	CASSPTGKNIQYF	TGCGCCAGCAGTCCGACAGGCAAAAACATTCAGTACTTC
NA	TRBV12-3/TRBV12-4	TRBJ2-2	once	CASSVKGGTGELFF	TGTGCCAGCAGTGTGAAAGGGGGTACCGGGGAGCTGTTTTTT
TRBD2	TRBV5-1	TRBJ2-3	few	CASSSGLAGGSGTQYF	TGCGCCAGCAGCTCCGGTCTAGCGGGAGGGTCGGGTACGCAGTATTTT
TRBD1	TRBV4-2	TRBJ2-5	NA	CASSQDTGGGDGFQETQYF	TGTGCCAGCAGCCAAGACACAGGGGGCGGGGACGGATTCCAAGAGACCCAGTACTTC
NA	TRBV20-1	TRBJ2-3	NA	CSASYGSSTDTQYF	TGCAGTGCTAGCTACGGTTCTAGCACAGATACGCAGTATTTT
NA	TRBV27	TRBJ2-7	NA	CASSLAVPPEQYF	TGTGCCAGCAGTTTAGCTGTTCCGCCCGAGCAGTACTTC